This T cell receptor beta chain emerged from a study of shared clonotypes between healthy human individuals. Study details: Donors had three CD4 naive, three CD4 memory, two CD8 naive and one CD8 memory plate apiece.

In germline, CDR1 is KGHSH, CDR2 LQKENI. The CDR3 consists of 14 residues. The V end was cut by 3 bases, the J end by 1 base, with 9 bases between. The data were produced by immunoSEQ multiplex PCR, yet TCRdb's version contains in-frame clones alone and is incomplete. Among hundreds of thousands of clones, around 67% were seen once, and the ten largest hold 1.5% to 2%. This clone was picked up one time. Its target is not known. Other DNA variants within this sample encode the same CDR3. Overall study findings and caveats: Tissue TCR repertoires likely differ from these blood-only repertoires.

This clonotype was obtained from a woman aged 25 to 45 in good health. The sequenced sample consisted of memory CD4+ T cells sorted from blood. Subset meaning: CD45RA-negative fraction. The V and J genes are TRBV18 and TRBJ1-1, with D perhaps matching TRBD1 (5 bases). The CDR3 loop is CASSPAGRNTEAFF. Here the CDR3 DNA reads TGTGCCAGCTCACCCGCGGGACGGAACACTGAAGCTTTCTTT.